This T cell receptor (beta chain) was obtained from a study of early T cells in non-severe SARS-CoV-2 infection. At the level of the study: The sequenced material was bulk RNA from unsorted whole blood, and its chains were unpaired.

Study-wide points: CD4 and private specificities were missed by VDJdb matching, which favored anti-spike CD8 responses.

Germline-derived CDR1 and CDR2 are SGDLS and YYNGEE. V dropped 4 bases and J dropped 4 bases, with 19 bases sitting between them. The CDR3 sequence is 16 residues long. Unique molecular identifiers (one per individual cDNA molecule) were attached. TCRdb re-derived calls from the 5' RACE reads in MiXCR, one entry per CDR3 protein. The table includes about 80,000 distinct CDR3 sequences, approximately 12% detected once. Comment on this clonotype: Its antigen remains unknown.

The V call is TRBV9, the J call TRBJ2-3, with D perhaps matching TRBD2 (5 bases). The sequence came from an adult who was a healthcare worker with PCR-confirmed SARS-CoV-2 infection or an uninfected control (not recorded which). The donor label of this sample is uncertain. Sample: whole blood, taken at baseline. The CDR3: CASSPVGLSDADTQYF. The CDR3 coding sequence is TGTGCCAGCAGCCCGGTAGGGCTTAGCGACGCAGATACGCAGTATTTT.